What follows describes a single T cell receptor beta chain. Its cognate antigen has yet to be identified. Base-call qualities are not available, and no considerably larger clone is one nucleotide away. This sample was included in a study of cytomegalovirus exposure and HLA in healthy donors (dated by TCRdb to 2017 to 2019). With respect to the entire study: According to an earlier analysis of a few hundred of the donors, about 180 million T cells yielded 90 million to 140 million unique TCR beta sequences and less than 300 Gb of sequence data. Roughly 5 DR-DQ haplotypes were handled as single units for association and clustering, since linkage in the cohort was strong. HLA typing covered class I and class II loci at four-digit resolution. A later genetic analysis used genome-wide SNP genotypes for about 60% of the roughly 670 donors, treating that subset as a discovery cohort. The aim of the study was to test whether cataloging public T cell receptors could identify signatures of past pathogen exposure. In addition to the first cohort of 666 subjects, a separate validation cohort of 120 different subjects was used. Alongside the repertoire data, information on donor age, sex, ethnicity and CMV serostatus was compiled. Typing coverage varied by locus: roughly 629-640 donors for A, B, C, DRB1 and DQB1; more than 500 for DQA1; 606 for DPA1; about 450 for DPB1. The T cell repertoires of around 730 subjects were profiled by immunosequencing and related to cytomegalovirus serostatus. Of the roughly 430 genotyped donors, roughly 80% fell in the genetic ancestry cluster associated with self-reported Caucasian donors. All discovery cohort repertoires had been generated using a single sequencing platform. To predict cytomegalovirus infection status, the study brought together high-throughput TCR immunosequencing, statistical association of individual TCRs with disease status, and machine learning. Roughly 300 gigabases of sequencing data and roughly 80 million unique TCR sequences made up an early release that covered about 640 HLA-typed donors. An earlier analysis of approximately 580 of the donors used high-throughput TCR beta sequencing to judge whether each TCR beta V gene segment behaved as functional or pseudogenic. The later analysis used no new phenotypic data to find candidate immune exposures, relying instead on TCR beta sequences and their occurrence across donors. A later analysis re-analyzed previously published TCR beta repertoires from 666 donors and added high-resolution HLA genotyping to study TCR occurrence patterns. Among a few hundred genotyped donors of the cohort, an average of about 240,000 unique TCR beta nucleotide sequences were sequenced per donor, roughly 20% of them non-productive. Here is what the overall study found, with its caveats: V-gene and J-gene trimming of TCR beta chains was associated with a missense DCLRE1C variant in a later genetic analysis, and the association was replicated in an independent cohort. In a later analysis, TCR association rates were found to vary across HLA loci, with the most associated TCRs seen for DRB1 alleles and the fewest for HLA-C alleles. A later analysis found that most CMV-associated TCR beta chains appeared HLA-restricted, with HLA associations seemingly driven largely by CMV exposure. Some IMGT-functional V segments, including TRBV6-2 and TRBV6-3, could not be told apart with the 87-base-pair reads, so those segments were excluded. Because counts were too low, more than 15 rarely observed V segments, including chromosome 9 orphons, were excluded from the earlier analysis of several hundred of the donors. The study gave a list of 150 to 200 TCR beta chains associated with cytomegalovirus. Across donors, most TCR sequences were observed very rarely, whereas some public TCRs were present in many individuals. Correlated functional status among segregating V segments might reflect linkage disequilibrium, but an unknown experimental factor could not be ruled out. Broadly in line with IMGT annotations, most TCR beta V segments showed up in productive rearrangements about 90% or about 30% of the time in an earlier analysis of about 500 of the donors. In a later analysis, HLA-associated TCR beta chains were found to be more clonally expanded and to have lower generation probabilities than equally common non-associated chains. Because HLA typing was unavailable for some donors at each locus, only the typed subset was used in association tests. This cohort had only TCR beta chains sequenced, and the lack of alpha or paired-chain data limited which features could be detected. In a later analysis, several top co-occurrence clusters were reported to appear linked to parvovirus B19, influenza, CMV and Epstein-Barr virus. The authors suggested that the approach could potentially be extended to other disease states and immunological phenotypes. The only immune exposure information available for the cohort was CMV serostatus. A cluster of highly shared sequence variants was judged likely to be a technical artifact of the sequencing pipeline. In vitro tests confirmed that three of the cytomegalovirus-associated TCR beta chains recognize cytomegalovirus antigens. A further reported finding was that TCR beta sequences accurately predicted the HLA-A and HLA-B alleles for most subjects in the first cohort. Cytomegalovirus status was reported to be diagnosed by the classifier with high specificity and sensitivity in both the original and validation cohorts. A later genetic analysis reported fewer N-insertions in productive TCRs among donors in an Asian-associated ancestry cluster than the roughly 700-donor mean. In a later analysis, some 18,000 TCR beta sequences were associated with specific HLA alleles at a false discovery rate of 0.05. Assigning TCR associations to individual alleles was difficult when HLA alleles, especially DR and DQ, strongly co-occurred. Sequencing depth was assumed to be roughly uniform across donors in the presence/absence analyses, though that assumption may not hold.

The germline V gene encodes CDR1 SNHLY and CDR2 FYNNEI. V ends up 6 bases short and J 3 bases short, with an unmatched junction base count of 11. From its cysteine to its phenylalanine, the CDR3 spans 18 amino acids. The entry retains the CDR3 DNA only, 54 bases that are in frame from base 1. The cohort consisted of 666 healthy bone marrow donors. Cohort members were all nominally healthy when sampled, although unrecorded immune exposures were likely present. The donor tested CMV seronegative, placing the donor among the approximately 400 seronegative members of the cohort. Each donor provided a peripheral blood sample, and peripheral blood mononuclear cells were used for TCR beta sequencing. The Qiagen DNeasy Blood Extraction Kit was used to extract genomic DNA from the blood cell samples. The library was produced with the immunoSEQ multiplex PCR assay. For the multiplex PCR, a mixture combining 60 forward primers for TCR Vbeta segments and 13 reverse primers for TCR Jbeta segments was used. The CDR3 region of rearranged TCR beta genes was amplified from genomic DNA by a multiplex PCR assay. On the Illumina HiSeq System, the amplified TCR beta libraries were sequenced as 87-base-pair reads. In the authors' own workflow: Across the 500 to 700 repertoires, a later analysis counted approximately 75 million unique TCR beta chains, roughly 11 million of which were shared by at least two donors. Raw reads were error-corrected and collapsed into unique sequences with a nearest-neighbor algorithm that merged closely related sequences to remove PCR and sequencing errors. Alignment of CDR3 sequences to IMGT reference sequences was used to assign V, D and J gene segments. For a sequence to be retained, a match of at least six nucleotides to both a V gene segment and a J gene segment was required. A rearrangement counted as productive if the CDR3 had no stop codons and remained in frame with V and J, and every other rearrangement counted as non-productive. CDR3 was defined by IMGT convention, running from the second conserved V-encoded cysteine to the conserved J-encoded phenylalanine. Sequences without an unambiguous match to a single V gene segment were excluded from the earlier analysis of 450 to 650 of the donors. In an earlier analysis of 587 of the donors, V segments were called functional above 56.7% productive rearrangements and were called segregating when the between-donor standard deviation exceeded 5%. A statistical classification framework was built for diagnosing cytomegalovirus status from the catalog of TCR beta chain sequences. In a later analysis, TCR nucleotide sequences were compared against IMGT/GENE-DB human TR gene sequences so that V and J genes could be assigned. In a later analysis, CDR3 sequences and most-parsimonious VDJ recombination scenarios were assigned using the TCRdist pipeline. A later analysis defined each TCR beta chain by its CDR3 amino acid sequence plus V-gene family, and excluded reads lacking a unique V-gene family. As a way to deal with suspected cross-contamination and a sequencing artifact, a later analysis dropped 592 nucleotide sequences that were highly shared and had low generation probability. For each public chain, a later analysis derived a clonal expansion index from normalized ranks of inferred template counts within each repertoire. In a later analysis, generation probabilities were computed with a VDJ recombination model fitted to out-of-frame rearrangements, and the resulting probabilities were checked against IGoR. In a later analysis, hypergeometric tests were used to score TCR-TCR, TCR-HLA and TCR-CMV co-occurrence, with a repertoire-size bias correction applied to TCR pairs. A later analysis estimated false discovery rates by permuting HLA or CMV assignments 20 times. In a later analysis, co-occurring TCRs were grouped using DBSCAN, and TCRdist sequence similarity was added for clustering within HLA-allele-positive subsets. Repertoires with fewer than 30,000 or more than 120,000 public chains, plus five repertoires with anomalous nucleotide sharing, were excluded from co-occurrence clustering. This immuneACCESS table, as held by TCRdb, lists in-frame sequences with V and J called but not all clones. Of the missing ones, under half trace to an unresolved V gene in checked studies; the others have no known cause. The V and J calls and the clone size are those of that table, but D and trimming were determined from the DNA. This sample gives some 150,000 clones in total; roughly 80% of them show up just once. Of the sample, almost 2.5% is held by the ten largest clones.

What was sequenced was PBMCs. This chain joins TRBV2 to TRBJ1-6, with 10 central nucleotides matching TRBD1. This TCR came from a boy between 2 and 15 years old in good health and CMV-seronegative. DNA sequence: TGTGCCAGCAGGGCACCGGGACAGGGGTTTTTCTATAATTCACCCCTCCACTTT. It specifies CASRAPGQGFFYNSPLHF.